These T cell receptor beta chains were read from a single sample in a study of blood T cell repertoires in COVID-19. The data were produced by immunoSEQ multiplex PCR, yet TCRdb's version contains in-frame clones alone and is incomplete. The sample has just over 150,000 clones; roughly 82% are singletons. Material for sequencing was peripheral blood. The receptors derive from a woman aged 40 to 55 with COVID-19, enrolled during active disease. Each CDR3 is given with its conserved first and last residue. A D gene is named only where the DNA matches it firmly. Expanded clones get a size class; other rows say once, few or many, or leave the size out.

D	size	V	J	CDR3	DNA
TRBD1	-	TRBV27	TRBJ1-4	CASSPGGTGKEKLFF	TGTGCCAGCAGTCCCGGGGGGACAGGGAAGGAAAAACTGTTTTTT
TRBD1	-	TRBV6-2/TRBV6-3	TRBJ1-5	CASSSRGGQGVFNQPQHF	TGTGCCAGCAGTTCACGGGGCGGACAGGGGGTCTTCAATCAGCCCCAGCATTTT
TRBD1	-	TRBV5-1	TRBJ2-3	CASSRLSGTGVADTQYF	TGCGCCAGCAGTCGACTTTCCGGGACAGGGGTCGCAGATACGCAGTATTTT
TRBD1	-	TRBV2	TRBJ2-6	CASSADRVRGANVLTF	TGTGCCAGCAGTGCCGACAGGGTGAGAGGGGCCAACGTCCTGACTTTC
TRBD2	-	TRBV27	TRBJ2-7	CASSFASGSFYEQYF	TGTGCCAGCAGTTTCGCTAGCGGGAGTTTCTACGAGCAGTACTTC
-	many	TRBV13	TRBJ2-2	CASRLGADTGELFF	TGTGCCAGCAGGTTGGGGGCGGACACCGGGGAGCTGTTTTTT
TRBD1	-	TRBV6-5	TRBJ1-2	CASSNDRGLYYGYTF	TGTGCCAGCAGTAACGACAGGGGGCTCTACTATGGCTACACCTTC
-	-	TRBV7-9	TRBJ2-1	CASSLEGGGPEQFF	TGTGCCAGCAGCTTAGAGGGGGGGGGCCCTGAGCAGTTCTTC
-	-	TRBV27	TRBJ1-4	CASSLIFDSSNEKLFF	TGTGCCAGCAGTTTAATCTTTGACAGTTCTAATGAAAAACTGTTTTTT
-	-	TRBV6-5	TRBJ1-1	CASSMDSLTEAFF	TGTGCCAGCAGCATGGACAGTCTAACTGAAGCTTTCTTT
TRBD2	-	TRBV18	TRBJ2-3	CASSPPLAGSTDTQYF	TGTGCCAGCTCACCACCACTAGCGGGTTCCACAGATACGCAGTATTTT
TRBD2	-	TRBV7-3	TRBJ2-3	CASSPLAGGAYTQYF	TGTGCCAGCAGCCCTCTAGCGGGAGGGGCGTATACGCAGTATTTT
TRBD2	-	TRBV4-1	TRBJ2-2	CASSQGEGLAGPNTGELFF	TGCGCCAGCAGCCAAGGGGAGGGACTAGCGGGCCCGAACACCGGGGAGCTGTTTTTT
TRBD2	-	TRBV27	TRBJ2-2	CASMGLAGGQNTGELFF	TGTGCCAGCATGGGACTAGCGGGGGGGCAGAACACCGGGGAGCTGTTTTTT
TRBD2	few	TRBV30	TRBJ2-5	CAWTLAGGVLETQYF	TGTGCCTGGACTTTGGCGGGGGGAGTTTTGGAGACCCAGTACTTC
TRBD1	-	TRBV30	TRBJ1-5	CAWSWTGGRQPQHF	TGTGCCTGGAGCTGGACAGGGGGCCGACAGCCCCAGCATTTT
TRBD1	-	TRBV9	TRBJ2-3	CASCRQGTSTDTQYF	TGTGCCAGCTGCCGACAGGGGACTAGCACAGATACGCAGTATTTT
TRBD1	once	TRBV19	TRBJ1-1	CASRLYFRGAEAFF	TGTGCCAGTAGGCTCTATTTCAGGGGGGCTGAAGCTTTCTTT
-	-	TRBV14	TRBJ2-7	CASSRGGSSYEQYF	TGTGCCAGCAGCCGGGGCGGAAGCTCCTACGAGCAGTACTTC
-	few	TRBV28	TRBJ2-5	CASRNRGGETQYF	TGTGCCAGCAGAAACAGGGGAGGAGAGACCCAGTACTTC
-	-	TRBV3-1/TRBV3-2	TRBJ2-1	CASSPVSTLRNNEQFF	TGTGCCAGCAGCCCCGTGTCCACCCTCAGGAACAATGAGCAGTTCTTC
TRBD1	-	TRBV7-9	TRBJ1-1	CASSPARTGGLTEAFF	TGTGCCAGCAGCCCAGCGCGGACAGGGGGGTTAACTGAAGCTTTCTTT
TRBD1	once	TRBV2	TRBJ1-1	CASSANRGSEAFF	TGTGCCAGCAGTGCAAACAGGGGGTCTGAAGCTTTCTTT
TRBD2	-	TRBV2	TRBJ2-3	CASSPTPPLAGGLGVDTQYF	TGTGCCAGCAGCCCGACCCCCCCCCTAGCGGGAGGCCTGGGGGTAGATACGCAGTATTTT
-	-	TRBV19	TRBJ1-1	CASTTEGGAEAFF	TGTGCCAGTACCACTGAAGGGGGTGCTGAAGCTTTCTTT
-	-	TRBV7-8	TRBJ1-5	CASSLRQGNQPQHF	TGTGCCAGCAGCTTACGGCAGGGCAATCAGCCCCAGCATTTT
-	-	TRBV12-3/TRBV12-4	TRBJ1-2	CASTTDGRYGYTF	TGTGCCAGCACCACAGACGGGAGATATGGCTACACCTTC
-	-	TRBV2	TRBJ1-2	CASTGTNYGYTF	TGTGCCAGCACTGGCACTAACTATGGCTACACCTTC
-	-	TRBV9	TRBJ2-5	CASSPGGWPVSGETQYF	TGTGCCAGCAGCCCTGGCGGGTGGCCGGTGTCGGGAGAGACCCAGTACTTC
-	-	TRBV30	TRBJ2-1	CAWSSGTGNGNEQFF	TGTGCCTGGAGTTCCGGGACTGGTAACGGTAATGAGCAGTTCTTC
TRBD2	-	TRBV6-5	TRBJ2-7	CASKDAGTSIHEQYF	TGTGCCAGCAAAGATGCCGGGACTAGCATCCACGAGCAGTACTTC
TRBD1	-	TRBV6-5	TRBJ1-1	CASTTGQVNTEAFF	TGTGCCAGCACCACCGGACAGGTGAACACTGAAGCTTTCTTT
-	few	TRBV6-4	TRBJ2-1	CASSEISGSPYNEQFF	TGTGCCAGCAGTGAAATCTCAGGGTCCCCCTACAATGAGCAGTTCTTC
-	once	TRBV11-2	TRBJ1-1	CASSATDRSTEAFF	TGTGCCAGCAGCGCGACAGACCGGAGCACTGAAGCTTTCTTT
TRBD1	-	TRBV23-1	TRBJ1-5	CASSHNTGAGQPQHF	TGCGCCAGCAGTCATAATACAGGGGCTGGTCAGCCCCAGCATTTT
TRBD2	-	TRBV6-5	TRBJ2-1	CASSPSLGGSNEQFF	TGTGCCAGCAGTCCCTCTCTGGGGGGGTCCAATGAGCAGTTCTTC
TRBD1	-	TRBV5-8	TRBJ1-2	CASSRSGQEGYTF	TGTGCCAGCAGCCGATCGGGACAGGAGGGCTACACCTTC
TRBD2	-	TRBV7-2	TRBJ2-3	CASSPPGTSGVRDTQYF	TGTGCCAGCAGCCCCCCAGGGACTAGCGGAGTTAGAGATACGCAGTATTTT
TRBD2	-	TRBV11-3	TRBJ2-3	CASTLAGGSTDTQYF	TGTGCCAGCACCCTGGCGGGGGGGAGCACAGATACGCAGTATTTT
-	-	TRBV7-8	TRBJ1-1	CASSVTTVNTEAFF	TGTGCCAGCAGCGTAACGACAGTGAACACTGAAGCTTTCTTT
-	few	TRBV30	TRBJ1-5	CAARDFNQPQHF	TGTGCTGCGAGGGATTTCAATCAGCCCCAGCATTTT
-	-	TRBV5-4	TRBJ1-2	CASSFPQGSVGYTF	TGTGCCAGCAGCTTCCCTCAGGGCTCAGTTGGCTACACCTTC
-	once	TRBV6-1	TRBJ1-5	CASSVLIDSHFSNQPQHF	TGTGCCAGCAGTGTTCTTATAGACAGCCACTTTAGCAATCAGCCCCAGCATTTT
-	-	TRBV30	TRBJ1-5	CAWSSGPNQPQHF	TGTGCCTGGAGCTCGGGTCCTAATCAGCCCCAGCATTTT
TRBD1	-	TRBV2	TRBJ2-3	CASSRDRGDTQYF	TGTGCCAGCAGCAGGGACAGGGGTGATACGCAGTATTTT
-	many	TRBV4-2	TRBJ2-5	CASSQPGDAGTQYF	TGTGCCAGCAGCCAACCGGGAGACGCCGGGACCCAGTACTTC
-	-	TRBV29-1	TRBJ1-1	CSVVAQPNTEAFF	TGCAGCGTTGTCGCACAGCCGAACACTGAAGCTTTCTTT
TRBD1	once	TRBV5-4	TRBJ1-4	CASSLRTGYTTNEKLFF	TGTGCCAGCAGCTTGCGGACAGGGTACACAACTAATGAAAAACTGTTTTTT
TRBD2	-	TRBV7-3	TRBJ2-3	CASSRSGGLTDTQYF	TGTGCCAGCAGCCGGTCGGGAGGGCTCACAGATACGCAGTATTTT
TRBD2	-	TRBV9	TRBJ2-5	CASSAGGQETQYF	TGTGCCAGCAGCGCGGGAGGGCAAGAGACCCAGTACTTC
TRBD2	-	TRBV28	TRBJ2-5	CASSSYPGLAGVFEETQYF	TGTGCCAGCAGTTCTTACCCTGGACTAGCGGGAGTCTTTGAAGAGACCCAGTACTTC
TRBD1	once	TRBV4-2	TRBJ1-1	CASSLGQGDTEAFF	TGTGCCAGCAGCCTAGGACAGGGGGACACTGAAGCTTTCTTT
TRBD2	-	TRBV10-2	TRBJ2-2	CASRGYTGGRLAGGPSGELFF	TGCGCCAGCAGAGGATATACAGGGGGCCGACTAGCGGGGGGCCCATCCGGGGAGCTGTTTTTT
-	-	TRBV30	TRBJ1-1	CAWRQGEAFF	TGTGCCTGGCGTCAGGGTGAAGCTTTCTTT
TRBD2	many	TRBV7-9	TRBJ2-3	CASSLTSGATDTQYF	TGTGCCAGCAGCTTAACTAGCGGGGCAACAGATACGCAGTATTTT
-	-	TRBV27	TRBJ2-7	CASRGHPPNYEQYF	TGTGCCAGCAGGGGGCACCCCCCTAACTACGAGCAGTACTTC
TRBD2	many	TRBV6-5	TRBJ2-3	CASRPAGGTDTQYF	TGTGCCAGCAGACCAGCGGGAGGCACAGATACGCAGTATTTT
-	-	TRBV23-1	TRBJ1-1	CASMGGGQAFF	TGCGCCAGCATGGGGGGGGGACAAGCTTTCTTT
TRBD2	-	TRBV10-2	TRBJ2-3	CASIGRGGTDTQYF	TGCGCCAGCATAGGGCGGGGGGGCACAGATACGCAGTATTTT